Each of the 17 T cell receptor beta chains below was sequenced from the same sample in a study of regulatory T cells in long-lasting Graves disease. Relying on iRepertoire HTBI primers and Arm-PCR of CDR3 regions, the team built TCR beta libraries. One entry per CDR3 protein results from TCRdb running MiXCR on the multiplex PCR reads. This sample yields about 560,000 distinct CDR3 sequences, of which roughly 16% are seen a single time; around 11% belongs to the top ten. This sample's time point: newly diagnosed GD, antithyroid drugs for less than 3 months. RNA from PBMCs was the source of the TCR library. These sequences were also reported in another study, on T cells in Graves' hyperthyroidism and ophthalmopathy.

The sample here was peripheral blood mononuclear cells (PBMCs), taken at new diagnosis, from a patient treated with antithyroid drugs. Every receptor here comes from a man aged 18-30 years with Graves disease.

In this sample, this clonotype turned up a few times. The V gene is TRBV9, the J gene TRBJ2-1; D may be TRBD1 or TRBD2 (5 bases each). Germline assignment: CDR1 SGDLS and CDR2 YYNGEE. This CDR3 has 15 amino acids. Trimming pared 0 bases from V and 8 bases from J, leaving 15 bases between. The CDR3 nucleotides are TGTGCCAGCAGCGTAGAAGGGACCACCGCATATGAGCAGTTCTTC. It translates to CASSVEGTTAYEQFF.

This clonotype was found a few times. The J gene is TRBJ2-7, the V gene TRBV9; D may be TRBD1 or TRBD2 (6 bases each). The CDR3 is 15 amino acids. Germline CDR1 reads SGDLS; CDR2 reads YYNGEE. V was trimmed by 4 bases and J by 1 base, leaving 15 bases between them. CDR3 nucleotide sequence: TGTGCCAGCAGCTCCTTCCGAGGGGGGTCCTACGAGCAGTACTTC. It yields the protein CASSSFRGGSYEQYF.

The CDR3 here is CSAYRTGGRYEQYF. The CDR3 nucleotides read TGCAGTGCCTACCGGACAGGGGGGAGGTACGAGCAGTACTTC. The chain uses TRBV20-1 and TRBJ2-7; 10 bases are a match to TRBD1. From germline, CDR1 is DFQATT and CDR2 SNEGSKA (reference sequence). The CDR3 extends over 14 amino acids. The V segment lost 6 bases and the J segment 4 bases; nucleotides outside the gene matches: 9.

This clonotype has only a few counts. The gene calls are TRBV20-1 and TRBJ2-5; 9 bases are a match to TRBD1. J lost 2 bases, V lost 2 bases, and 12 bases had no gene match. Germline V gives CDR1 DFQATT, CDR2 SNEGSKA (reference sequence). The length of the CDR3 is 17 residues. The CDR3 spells CSARRIHGQGLQETQYF. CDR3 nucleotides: TGCAGTGCTAGAAGAATCCACGGACAGGGGCTACAAGAGACCCAGTACTTC.

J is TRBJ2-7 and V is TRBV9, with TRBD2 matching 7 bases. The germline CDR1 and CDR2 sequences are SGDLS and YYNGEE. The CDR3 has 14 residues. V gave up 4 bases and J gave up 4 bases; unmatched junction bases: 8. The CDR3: CASSPRSGLYEQYF. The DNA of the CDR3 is TGTGCCAGCAGCCCCCGTAGCGGGCTATACGAGCAGTACTTC.

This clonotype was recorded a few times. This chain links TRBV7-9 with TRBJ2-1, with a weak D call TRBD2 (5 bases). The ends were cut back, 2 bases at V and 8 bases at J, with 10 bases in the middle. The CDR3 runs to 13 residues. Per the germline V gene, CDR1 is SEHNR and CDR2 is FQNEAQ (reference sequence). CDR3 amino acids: CASSLLEGDEQFF. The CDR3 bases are TGTGCCAGCAGCTTACTAGAGGGAGATGAGCAGTTCTTC.

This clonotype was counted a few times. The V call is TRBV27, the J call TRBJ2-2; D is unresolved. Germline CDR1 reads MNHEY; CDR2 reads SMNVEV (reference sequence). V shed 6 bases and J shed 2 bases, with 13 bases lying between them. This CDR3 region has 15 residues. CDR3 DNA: TGTGCCAGCAGACGCGAACACCATAACACCGGGGAGCTGTTTTTT. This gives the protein CASRREHHNTGELFF.

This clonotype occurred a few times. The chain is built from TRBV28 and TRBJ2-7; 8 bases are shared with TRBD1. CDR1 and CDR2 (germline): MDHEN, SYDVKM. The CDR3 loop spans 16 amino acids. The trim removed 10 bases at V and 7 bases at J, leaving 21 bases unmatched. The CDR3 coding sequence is TGTGCCACTGAGTTCCGGTCGGGGACAGGAGGGAGGGAGCAGTACTTC. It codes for CATEFRSGTGGREQYF.

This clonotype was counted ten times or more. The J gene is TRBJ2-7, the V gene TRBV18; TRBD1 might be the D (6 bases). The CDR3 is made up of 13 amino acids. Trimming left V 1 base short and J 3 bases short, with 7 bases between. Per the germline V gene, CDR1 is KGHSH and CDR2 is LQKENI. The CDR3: CASSPQTGYEQYF. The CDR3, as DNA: TGTGCCAGCTCACCACAGACAGGCTACGAGCAGTACTTC.

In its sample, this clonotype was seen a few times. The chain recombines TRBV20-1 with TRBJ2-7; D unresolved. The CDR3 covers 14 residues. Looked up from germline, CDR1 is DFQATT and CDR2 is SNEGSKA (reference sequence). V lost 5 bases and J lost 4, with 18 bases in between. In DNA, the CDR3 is TGCAGTGCTGGACCCAATATTAGTCCGTACGAGCAGTACTTC. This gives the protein CSAGPNISPYEQYF.

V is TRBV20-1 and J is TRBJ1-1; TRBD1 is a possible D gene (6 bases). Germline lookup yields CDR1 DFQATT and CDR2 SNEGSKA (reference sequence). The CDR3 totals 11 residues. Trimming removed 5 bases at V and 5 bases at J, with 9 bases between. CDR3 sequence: CSAGGGTEAFF. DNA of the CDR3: TGCAGTGCTGGAGGGGGTACTGAAGCTTTCTTT.

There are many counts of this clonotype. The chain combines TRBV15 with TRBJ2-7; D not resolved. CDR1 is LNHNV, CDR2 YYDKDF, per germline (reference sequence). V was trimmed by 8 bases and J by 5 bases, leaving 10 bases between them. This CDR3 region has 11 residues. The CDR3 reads CATSSGDEQYF. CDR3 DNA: TGTGCCACCTCCTCGGGCGACGAGCAGTACTTC.

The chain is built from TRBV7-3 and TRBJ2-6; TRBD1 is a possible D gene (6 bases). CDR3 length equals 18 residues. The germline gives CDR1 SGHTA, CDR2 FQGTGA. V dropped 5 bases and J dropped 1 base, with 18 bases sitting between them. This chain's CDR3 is CASSAHQGKRSGANVLTF. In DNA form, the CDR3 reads TGTGCCAGCAGCGCCCACCAGGGGAAAAGGTCTGGGGCCAACGTCCTGACTTTC.

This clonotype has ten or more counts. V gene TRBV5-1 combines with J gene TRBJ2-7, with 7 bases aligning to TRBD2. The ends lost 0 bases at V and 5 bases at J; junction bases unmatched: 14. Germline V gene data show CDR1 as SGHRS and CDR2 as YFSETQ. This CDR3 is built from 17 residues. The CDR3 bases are TGCGCCAGCAGCTTGGGGGGTCTAGCGGTCCCTCCCGACGAGCAGTACTTC. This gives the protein CASSLGGLAVPPDEQYF.

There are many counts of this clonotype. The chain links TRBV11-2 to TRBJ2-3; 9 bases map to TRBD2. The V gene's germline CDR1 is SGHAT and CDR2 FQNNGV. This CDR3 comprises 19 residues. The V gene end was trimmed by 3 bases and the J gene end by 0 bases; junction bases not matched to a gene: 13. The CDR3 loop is CASSLDPGSLAGSTDTQYF. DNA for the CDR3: TGTGCCAGCAGCTTGGACCCGGGGAGCCTAGCGGGGAGCACAGATACGCAGTATTTT. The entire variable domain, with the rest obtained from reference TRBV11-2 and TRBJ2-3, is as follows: EAGVAQSPRYKIIEKRQSVAFWCNPISGHATLYWYQQILGQGPKLLIQFQNNGVVDDSQLPKDRFSAERLKGVDSTLKIQPAKLEDSAVYLCASSLDPGSLAGSTDTQYFGPGTRLTVL.

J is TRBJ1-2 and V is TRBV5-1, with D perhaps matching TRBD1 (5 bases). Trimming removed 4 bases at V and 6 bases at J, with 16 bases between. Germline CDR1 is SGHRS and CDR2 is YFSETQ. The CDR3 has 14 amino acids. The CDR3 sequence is CASSPASARDGYTF. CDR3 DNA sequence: TGCGCCAGCAGCCCGGCGTCTGCCAGGGATGGCTACACCTTC.

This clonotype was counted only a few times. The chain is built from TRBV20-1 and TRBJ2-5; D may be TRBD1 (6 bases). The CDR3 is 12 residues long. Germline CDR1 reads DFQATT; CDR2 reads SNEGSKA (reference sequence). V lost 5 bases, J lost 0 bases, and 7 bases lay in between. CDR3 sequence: CSAGQNQETQYF. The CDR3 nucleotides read TGCAGTGCTGGACAGAACCAAGAGACCCAGTACTTC.